The 32 T cell receptor beta chains below were found in one sample sequenced in a study of CXCR3-negative and CXCR3-positive naive CD8 T cells. Findings and caveats of the study: A higher hydrophobicity marked the TRB CDR3s of CXCR3-positive naive cells versus CXCR3-negative naive cells.

The authors made the TRB cDNA libraries by 5' RACE using UMI labels. TCRdb processed the 5' RACE reads again and assigns one entry to each CDR3 protein, with no DNA. The specimen's table records 150,000 to 180,000 distinct CDR3 sequences. For these receptors, no antigen is known. Sequenced material: naive CXCR3+ CD8+ T cells from blood. Subset of the sample: CD45RO-CCR7+CD27+CD95- naive CD8+ T cells expressing CXCR3 (TNR3+). The receptors originated from a human donor in good health. Some clones in this sample may be carry-over from other donors' samples.

This sequence joins TRBV6-6 and TRBJ2-3. This CDR3 contains 13 residues. In germline, CDR1 is MNHNY, CDR2 SVGAGI (reference sequence). This CDR3 reads CASSYQASDTQYF.

The chain carries TRBV28 and TRBJ2-4; TCRdb designates TRBD2, a call that cannot be tested without DNA. This CDR3 has 20 residues. CDR1 MDHEN and CDR2 SYDVKM come from the germline V gene. This CDR3 is CASSLFLWEGDDGDKNIQYF.

J is TRBJ1-1 and V is TRBV28; TCRdb returns TRBD1, unconfirmable since there is no DNA. The V gene's germline CDR1 is MDHEN and CDR2 SYDVKM. This CDR3 has 14 residues. CDR3 in amino acids: CASSLPKGQIEAFF.

This chain connects TRBV15 to TRBJ2-1. The CDR3 extends over 11 amino acids. Germline CDR1 is LNHNV and CDR2 is YYDKDF (reference sequence). The chain's CDR3 is CATREGNEQFF.

The chain recombines TRBV9 with TRBJ2-7. Germline CDR1 reads SGDLS; CDR2 reads YYNGEE. The CDR3 runs 13 residues. CDR3: CASSFGSAREQYF.

The chain recombines TRBV29-1 with TRBJ2-7; the D call of TRBD1 rests on TCRdb alone, since no DNA is present to check it. Germline CDR1 is SQVTM and CDR2 is ANQGSEA. The CDR3 length is 13 residues. CDR3 loop: CSALSRVSYEQYF.

V is TRBV20-1 and J is TRBJ2-1; the TCRdb D gene call, TRBD2, has no DNA to confirm it. The CDR3 length is 16 residues. The germline V gene has CDR1 DFQATT and CDR2 SNEGSKA (reference sequence). CDR3 sequence: CSVPDLAGVRYNEQFF.

The chain links TRBV7-6 to TRBJ2-2; TCRdb reports TRBD1, a call that lacks DNA to check it against. CDR1 and CDR2 from the germline V gene are SGHVS and FNYEAQ. The CDR3 spans 16 residues. CDR3 protein: CASSLGARVNTGELFF.

V gene TRBV12-3 or TRBV12-4 combines with J gene TRBJ1-3; the D call from TCRdb, TRBD1, cannot be confirmed without DNA. This CDR3 spans 11 amino acids. Here the CDR3 reads CASTPRNTIYF.

The chain has TRBV5-1 and TRBJ2-1; no DNA is available, so the TRBD2 call from TCRdb remains unchecked. Germline V CDR1 and CDR2: SGHRS, YFSETQ. This CDR3 spans 17 amino acids. Here the CDR3 reads CASSPLTAGEGNNEQFF.

The chain recombines TRBV27 with TRBJ2-7. This CDR3 has 14 amino acids. Germline V lookup: CDR1 MNHEY, CDR2 SMNVEV (reference sequence). This CDR3 is CASSLWGSSYEQYF.

This sequence joins TRBV15 and TRBJ2-5; TCRdb proposes TRBD1, but this gene call is untestable without DNA. The CDR3 has 15 amino acids. Germline CDR1 is LNHNV and CDR2 is YYDKDF (reference sequence). The CDR3 is CATSRMDRDGETQYF. Together with reference TRBV15 and TRBJ2-5, the CDR3 gives the full variable domain: DAMVIQNPRYQVTQFGKPVTLSCSQTLNHNVMYWYQQKSSQAPKLLFHYYDKDFNNEADTPDNFQSRRPNTSFCFLDIRSPGLGDTAMYLCATSRMDRDGETQYFGPGTRLLVL.

The CDR3 here is CATSRTASSYNEQFF. The chain is built from TRBV15 and TRBJ2-1; TCRdb indicates TRBD1, and absent DNA this call remains unverified. The V gene's germline CDR1 is LNHNV and CDR2 YYDKDF (reference sequence). The CDR3 covers 15 residues.

The chain uses TRBV7-9 and TRBJ1-3. The CDR3 is made up of 16 amino acids. CDR1 SEHNR and CDR2 FQNEAQ come from the germline V gene (reference sequence). The CDR3 here is CASSLGSASSGNTIYF.

The chain uses TRBV10-3 and TRBJ2-7; TCRdb outputs TRBD1, but without DNA this stays unchecked. CDR1 is ENHRY, CDR2 SYGVKD, per germline. The CDR3 is 16 residues long. CDR3: CAISPDRGRTLYEQYF.

This chain joins TRBV6-6 and TRBJ1-5. The CDR3 loop spans 11 amino acids. Germline values: CDR1 MNHNY, CDR2 SVGAGI (reference sequence). CDR3 amino acids: CASKENQPQHF.

This sequence joins TRBV28 and TRBJ2-3. CDR1 and CDR2 from the germline V gene are MDHEN and SYDVKM. This CDR3 contains 16 residues. This CDR3 reads CASGFMLDPITDTQYF.

The chain has TRBV21-1 and TRBJ2-7; TCRdb selects TRBD2, and the lack of DNA leaves this call unchecked. TRBV21-1 is recorded as a pseudogene. The CDR3 covers 15 residues. CDR3 sequence: CASSNSWTSGYEQYF.

The chain uses TRBV29-1 and TRBJ2-1. The V gene's germline CDR1 is SQVTM and CDR2 ANQGSEA. The CDR3 is made up of 14 amino acids. The CDR3 loop is CSVERQDPYNEQFF.

The V gene is TRBV1, the J gene TRBJ2-1; TCRdb returns TRBD2, unconfirmable since there is no DNA. TRBV1 is noted as a pseudogene. This CDR3 is 16 amino acids long. The CDR3 sequence: CTSSQYGLGGRNEQFF.

The chain links TRBV4-1 to TRBJ2-7. Germline V gene lookup returns CDR1 MGHRA and CDR2 YSYEKL. The CDR3 has 12 residues. CDR3 amino acids: CTSSQVGYEQYF.

The chain employs TRBV6-6 and TRBJ2-1; the TCRdb D gene call, TRBD1, has no DNA to confirm it. The CDR3 is made up of 14 amino acids. The germline V gene has CDR1 MNHNY and CDR2 SVGAGI (reference sequence). CDR3 loop: CASDPQGPYNEQFF.

The chain couples TRBV7-9 to TRBJ2-7; TCRdb's D call, TRBD1, is unchecked because there is no DNA. Germline V gene data show CDR1 as SEHNR and CDR2 as FQNEAQ (reference sequence). The CDR3 covers 16 residues. CDR3 amino acids: CASSTASGGPAYEQYF.

V is TRBV6-5 and J is TRBJ2-1; the TRBD1 assignment by TCRdb is unverifiable without DNA. Looked up from germline, CDR1 is MNHEY and CDR2 is SVGAGI. This CDR3 contains 15 residues. CDR3: CASSYGQEGHNEQFF.

The chain recombines TRBV2 with TRBJ1-5; there is no DNA to check the TCRdb D call of TRBD1. Germline CDR1 SNHLY, CDR2 FYNNEI. The CDR3 runs to 15 residues. The CDR3 reads CASSGGAGGRQPQHF.

The chain has TRBV12-3 or TRBV12-4 and TRBJ1-5; TCRdb gives TRBD1 as the D gene, but with no DNA this cannot be confirmed. CDR3 length equals 15 residues. The CDR3 loop reads CASSPGGVRAQPQHF.

The V gene is TRBV5-1, the J gene TRBJ2-1. The CDR3 is 13 residues long. The germline gives CDR1 SGHRS, CDR2 YFSETQ. CDR3 in amino acids: CASSFDARNEQFF.

V is TRBV6-2 or TRBV6-3 and J is TRBJ1-2. Germline V CDR1 and CDR2: MNHEY, SVGEGT. The length of the CDR3 is 15 residues. The CDR3 region is CASSEGDTARYGYTF.

The chain has TRBV20-1 and TRBJ2-3. Germline CDR1 and CDR2: DFQATT and SNEGSKA (reference sequence). The CDR3 is 16 amino acids. CDR3 in amino acids: CSARDSSRGGTDTQYF.

The chain is built from TRBV20-1 and TRBJ1-5. There are 15 residues in the CDR3. Looked up from germline, CDR1 is DFQATT and CDR2 is SNEGSKA (reference sequence). The chain's CDR3 is CSARIVGRGGQPQHF.

This rearrangement joins TRBV12-3 or TRBV12-4 to TRBJ2-5; without DNA, the TCRdb call of TRBD2 cannot be checked. This CDR3 has 16 amino acids. The CDR3: CASSLPPGLAGETQYF.

The chain has TRBV19 and TRBJ2-1; TCRdb's D call of TRBD1 is untestable without DNA. CDR3 size: 15 residues. Germline assignment: CDR1 LNHDA and CDR2 SQIVND (reference sequence). CDR3 protein: CASSILGTGDDEQFF.